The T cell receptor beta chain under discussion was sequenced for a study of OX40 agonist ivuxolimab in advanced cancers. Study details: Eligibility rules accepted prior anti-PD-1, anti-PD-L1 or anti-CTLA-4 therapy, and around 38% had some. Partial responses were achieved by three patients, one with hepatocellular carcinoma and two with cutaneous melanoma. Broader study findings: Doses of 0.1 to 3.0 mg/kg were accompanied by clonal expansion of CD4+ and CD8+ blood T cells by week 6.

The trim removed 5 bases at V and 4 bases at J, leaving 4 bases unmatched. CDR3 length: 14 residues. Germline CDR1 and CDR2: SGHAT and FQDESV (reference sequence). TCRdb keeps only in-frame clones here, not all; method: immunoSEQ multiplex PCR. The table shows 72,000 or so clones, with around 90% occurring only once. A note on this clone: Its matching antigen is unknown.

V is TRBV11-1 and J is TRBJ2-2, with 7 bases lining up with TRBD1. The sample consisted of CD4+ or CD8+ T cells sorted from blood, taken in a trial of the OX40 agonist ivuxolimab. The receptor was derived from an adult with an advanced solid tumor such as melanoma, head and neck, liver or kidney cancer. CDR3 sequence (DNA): TGTGCCAGCAGCAACAGGGGTGGCACCGGGGAGCTGTTTTTT. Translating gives CASSNRGGTGELFF.